The next 10 T cell receptor beta chains were all read from a single sample in a study of blood T cell repertoires in COVID-19. Clones were read by immunoSEQ multiplex PCR, and TCRdb kept only the in-frame ones, dropping some. The table lists 200,000 to 250,000 clones, approximately 85% of them singletons. Specimen: peripheral blood. Source of these receptors: a woman older than 75 with COVID-19, enrolled during active disease.

With respect to this clone: A much larger clone is a single base away; this may be a read error. The chain has TRBV11-2 and TRBJ1-6, with 8 bases aligning to TRBD1. The CDR3 length is 14 residues. Germline assignment: CDR1 SGHAT and CDR2 FQNNGV. V lost 3 bases, J lost 7 bases, and 2 bases stayed unmatched. In DNA, the CDR3 is TGTGCCAGCAGCTTCCGGGACAGGAATTCACCCCTCCACTTT. This codes for CASSFRDRNSPLHF. The full variable domain, its missing parts supplied by reference TRBV11-2 and TRBJ1-6, is EAGVAQSPRYKIIEKRQSVAFWCNPISGHATLYWYQQILGQGPKLLIQFQNNGVVDDSQLPKDRFSAERLKGVDSTLKIQPAKLEDSAVYLCASSFRDRNSPLHFGNGTRLTVT.

The chain has TRBV7-3 and TRBJ1-1; TRBD1 matches 8 bases. The CDR3 runs to 16 residues. Germline CDR1 SGHTA, CDR2 FQGTGA. With 1 base clipped from V and 4 bases from J, the junction kept 8 bases outside the gene matches. CDR3: CASSLNPRTGITEAFF. In DNA form, the CDR3 reads TGTGCCAGCAGCTTAAACCCCCGGACAGGGATCACTGAAGCTTTCTTT.

This chain connects TRBV18 to TRBJ2-1, with TRBD1 identical over 9 bases. The CDR3 extends over 19 amino acids. The junction had 24 bases not matched to a gene; V was cut back by 6 bases and J by 9 bases. CDR1 KGHSH and CDR2 LQKENI come from the germline V gene. The CDR3 here is CASSLAGTGTGGLFGEQFF. The CDR3 region has the DNA TGTGCCAGCTCTCTCGCCGGGACAGGGACTGGGGGCCTTTTCGGTGAGCAGTTCTTC. Complete variable domain (other parts from reference TRBV18 and TRBJ2-1): NAGVMQNPRHLVRRRGQEARLRCSPMKGHSHVYWYRQLPEEGLKFMVYLQKENIIDESGMPKERFSAEFPKEGPSILRIQQVVRGDSAAYFCASSLAGTGTGGLFGEQFFGPGTRLTVL.

The chain joins TRBV6-2 or TRBV6-3 to TRBJ2-3, with 14 bases lining up with TRBD2. CDR1 MNHEY and CDR2 SVGEGT come from the germline V gene. Trimming removed 5 bases from V and 15 bases from J; junction bases left unmatched: 7. The CDR3 contains 13 residues. CDR3 nucleotides: TGTGCCAGCAGTGATGGGACTAGCGGGAGTACTTATTTT. Protein sequence: CASSDGTSGSTYF.

V usage is TRBV28 and J usage is TRBJ1-4, with a tentative D call TRBD1 (5 bases). The V end lost 1 base, the J end lost 3 bases, and 9 bases lay between the germline ends. The CDR3 has 15 residues. Looked up from germline, CDR1 is MDHEN and CDR2 is SYDVKM. The chain's CDR3 is CASSLYPGSNEKLFF. CDR3 DNA sequence: TGTGCCAGCAGTTTATACCCAGGGTCTAATGAAAAACTGTTTTTT.

The V call is TRBV2, the J call TRBJ1-1, with 7 bases aligning to TRBD1. This CDR3 has 14 amino acids. The germline gives CDR1 SNHLY, CDR2 FYNNEI. The V and J ends lost 8 bases and 4 bases, in that order; junction bases with no gene match: 10. CDR3: CASGKQGLSTEAFF. The CDR3 coding sequence is TGTGCCAGCGGAAAACAGGGGTTGAGCACTGAAGCTTTCTTT. The full variable domain, in which reference TRBV2 and TRBJ1-1 provide the parts outside the CDR3, is EPEVTQTPSHQVTQMGQEVILRCVPISNHLYFYWYRQILGQKVEFLVSFYNNEISEKSEIFDDQFSVERPDGSNFTLKIRSTKLEDSAMYFCASGKQGLSTEAFFGQGTRLTVV.

CDR3 nucleotide sequence: TGTGCCAGCAGCTCCTGGGACAGGGCCTCTGGCTACACCTTC. Residues: CASSSWDRASGYTF. The V gene is TRBV5-6, the J gene TRBJ1-2; TRBD1 matches at 9 bases. The CDR3 contains 14 residues. The V gene end was trimmed by 3 bases and the J gene end by 7 bases; junction bases not matched to a gene: 7. CDR1 is SGHDT and CDR2 is YYEEEE in the germline V gene.

The chain combines TRBV18 with TRBJ1-1; TRBD1 might be the D (5 bases). V shed 3 bases and J shed 6 bases, with 14 bases lying between them. CDR1 KGHSH and CDR2 LQKENI come from the germline V gene. The CDR3 runs 14 residues. The CDR3 DNA reads TGTGCCAGCTCACCCCAGACAGACATCGCTGAAGCTTTCTTT. Its translation is CASSPQTDIAEAFF.

The rearrangement uses TRBV28 and TRBJ1-5; 7 bases match TRBD1. Germline CDR1 reads MDHEN; CDR2 reads SYDVKM. The CDR3 has 13 residues. J was trimmed by 7 bases and V by 6 bases; bases with no gene match: 6. CDR3 sequence: CASRSTGHQPQHF. CDR3 in DNA: TGTGCCAGCAGGTCGACAGGGCACCAGCCCCAGCATTTT.

The chain joins TRBV6-1 to TRBJ1-2, with D hard to call. This CDR3 comprises 13 residues. The germline V and J ends were trimmed by 1 base and 1 base, with 4 bases remaining between them. The germline gives CDR1 MNHNS, CDR2 SASEGT. The CDR3 nucleotides are TGTGCCAGCAGTGAAGACAGTAACTATGGCTACACCTTC. Residues: CASSEDSNYGYTF.